The 18 T cell receptor beta chains listed next were all sequenced from one sample in a study of Ad26.COV2.S vaccination and SARS-CoV-2 variants. Repertoires were generated with immunoSEQ multiplex PCR, while TCRdb's copy carries only in-frame clones and drops some. The top ten hold about 8% of the sample, which has a few hundred thousand clones, 80% to 90% seen once. Treatment in this sample: approximately 18 received Ad26.COV2.S at low or high dose, single or two shots; about 5 received placebo; per-sample allocation not given. Specimens were obtained on day 63 following the first vaccine or placebo injection. The specimen comprised peripheral blood, sampled in a trial of Ad26.COV2.S vaccine versus placebo. The receptors stem from a person aged 18-65 years who received the Ad26.COV2.S COVID-19 vaccine or a placebo.

The V call is TRBV9, the J call TRBJ2-7, with D perhaps given as TRBD1 or TRBD2 (6 bases each). Germline CDR1 is SGDLS and CDR2 is YYNGEE. The CDR3 covers 13 residues. V was pared by 0 bases and J by 6 bases, with 10 bases between. CDR3 DNA: TGTGCCAGCAGCGTAGGGGGGCGGGGCGAGCAGTACTTC. This gives the protein CASSVGGRGEQYF.

This clone appeared a few times. This chain links TRBV30 with TRBJ1-3, with D unresolved. The CDR3 loop spans 14 amino acids. V gave up 2 bases and J gave up 2 bases, with 10 bases separating them. Germline loops: CDR1 GTSNPN, CDR2 SVGIG (reference sequence). The DNA for the CDR3 is TGTGCCTGGAGTCAGGCCCCGGCTGGAAACACCATATATTTT. Translation gives CAWSQAPAGNTIYF.

The gene calls are TRBV6-5 and TRBJ2-2; D remains ambiguous. The CDR3 length is 14 residues. The V and J ends lost 2 bases and 4 bases respectively, with 8 bases between them. Germline CDR1 reads MNHEY; CDR2 reads SVGAGI. The CDR3 nucleotides read TGTGCCAGCAGTTACCGCGAATCCACCGGGGAGCTGTTTTTT. This gives the protein CASSYRESTGELFF.

This rearrangement joins TRBV6-5 to TRBJ2-3; 11 bases match TRBD2. Germline V lookup: CDR1 MNHEY, CDR2 SVGAGI. The length of the CDR3 is 15 residues. The J segment lost 5 bases and the V segment lost 4 bases, leaving 5 bases of the junction unmatched. CDR3 residues: CASSSISGRGDTQYF. As DNA, the CDR3 is TGTGCCAGCAGTTCCATTAGCGGGAGGGGAGATACGCAGTATTTT.

V gene TRBV7-3 combines with J gene TRBJ2-3; D gene uncertain. The CDR3 runs 16 residues. The germline gives CDR1 SGHTA, CDR2 FQGTGA. Trimming took off 5 bases at V and 2 bases at J, with 17 bases between the two ends. The CDR3 loop is CASSARPTSNTDTQYF. The CDR3 nucleotides are TGTGCCAGCAGCGCACGACCCACCTCGAACACAGATACGCAGTATTTT.

The rearrangement links TRBV4-2 to TRBJ2-7; 8 nucleotides agree with TRBD1. Germline assignment: CDR1 LGHNA and CDR2 YNFKEQ. This CDR3 comprises 16 residues. V lost 4 bases, J lost 0 bases, and 8 bases stayed unmatched. DNA for the CDR3: TGTGCCAGCAGCCCCGGACAGGGTGGGAGCTCCTACGAGCAGTACTTC. As protein: CASSPGQGGSSYEQYF.

J is TRBJ2-5 and V is TRBV21-1; TRBD1 is the table's D call, not checked against the DNA. TRBV21-1 is recorded as a pseudogene. The CDR3 is 17 residues long. The CDR3 here is CASSKGQGQPSGETQYF. The CDR3 coding sequence is TGTGCCAGCAGCAAAGGGCAGGGGCAACCTTCGGGTGAGACCCAGTACTTC.

V usage is TRBV11-2 and J usage is TRBJ2-7; TRBD2 agrees at 11 bases. This CDR3 has 16 residues. V was clipped by 5 bases and J by 0 bases; unmatched bases: 6. Germline values: CDR1 SGHAT, CDR2 FQNNGV. This CDR3 is CASSRSGTSGSYEQYF. In DNA form, the CDR3 reads TGTGCCAGCAGCCGATCCGGGACTAGCGGCTCCTACGAGCAGTACTTC.

The genes are TRBV5-6 and TRBJ1-5, with 8 bases matching TRBD1. The CDR3 consists of 14 residues. V shed 4 bases and J 7 bases; nucleotides not matched to a gene: 7. The V gene's germline CDR1 is SGHDT and CDR2 YYEEEE. CDR3 region: CASSVTGAYQPQHF. CDR3 bases: TGTGCCAGCAGCGTGACAGGGGCGTACCAGCCCCAGCATTTT.

Only a few counts were recorded for this clone. The chain couples TRBV12-3 or TRBV12-4 to TRBJ2-2; TRBD1 matches 9 bases. With V trimmed by 4 bases and J by 6 bases, 0 bases remained unmatched. This CDR3 contains 13 residues. Here the CDR3 reads CASSWTGAGELFF. The CDR3, as DNA: TGTGCCAGCAGTTGGACAGGGGCCGGGGAGCTGTTTTTT.

The chain employs TRBV6-2 or TRBV6-3 and TRBJ1-2; 10 bases match TRBD1. The germline CDR1 and CDR2 sequences are MNHEY and SVGEGT. V shed 2 bases and J 6 bases; nucleotides not matched to a gene: 12. The CDR3 has 17 amino acids. For the CDR3, the DNA is TGTGCCAGCAGTTACCTGGTCGGGGGACAGGGGTCGGATGGCTACACCTTC. Translation gives CASSYLVGGQGSDGYTF.

The genes are TRBV29-1 and TRBJ2-6; D possibly corresponds to TRBD1 (7 bases). Germline values: CDR1 SQVTM, CDR2 ANQGSEA. V was clipped by 4 bases and J by 0 bases, with 10 bases between them. The CDR3 is 15 residues long. The CDR3 sequence is CSVAGGSSGANVLTF. The DNA for the CDR3 is TGCAGCGTTGCAGGGGGGAGCTCTGGGGCCAACGTCCTGACTTTC.

The J gene is TRBJ1-5, the V gene TRBV9; D is ambiguous. The germline gives CDR1 SGDLS, CDR2 YYNGEE. The CDR3 has 14 residues. V lost 0 bases to trimming and J lost 3 bases, with 7 bases between them. CDR3: CASSVGGYNQPQHF. Written as DNA, the CDR3 is TGTGCCAGCAGCGTAGGCGGCTACAATCAGCCCCAGCATTTT.

This clone was observed a handful of times. The V call is TRBV5-6, the J call TRBJ2-7; D is uncertain. The V end lost 0 bases, the J end lost 3 bases, and 1 base lay between the germline ends. Germline values: CDR1 SGHDT, CDR2 YYEEEE. CDR3 length: 11 amino acids. This CDR3 is CASSLVYEQYF. In nucleotides, the CDR3 is TGTGCCAGCAGCTTGGTCTACGAGCAGTACTTC.

This clone was observed once. The chain couples TRBV2 to TRBJ2-1; TRBD2 aligns across 9 bases. After removal of 2 bases from V and 9 bases from J, the junction contained 8 bases not matched to a gene. The CDR3 runs to 15 residues. The germline V gene has CDR1 SNHLY and CDR2 FYNNEI. Here the CDR3 reads CASSERLAREGEQFF. The CDR3 nucleotides read TGTGCCAGCAGTGAACGGCTAGCGCGGGAGGGTGAGCAGTTCTTC.

The chain couples TRBV19 to TRBJ2-7, with D maybe TRBD1 (6 bases). The germline gives CDR1 LNHDA, CDR2 SQIVND (reference sequence). The CDR3 loop spans 13 amino acids. Trimming took off 5 bases at V and 2 bases at J, with 10 bases between the two ends. The CDR3 spells CASSETGTYEQYF. Written as DNA, the CDR3 is TGTGCCAGTAGTGAAACAGGGACCTACGAGCAGTACTTC. Together with reference TRBV19 and TRBJ2-7, the CDR3 gives the full variable domain: DGGITQSPKYLFRKEGQNVTLSCEQNLNHDAMYWYRQDPGQGLRLIYYSQIVNDFQKGDIAEGYSVSREKKESFPLTVTSAQKNPTAFYLCASSETGTYEQYFGPGTRLTVT.

The chain employs TRBV25-1 and TRBJ1-4; 8 bases are shared with TRBD1. The CDR3 has 15 residues. V gave up 4 bases and J gave up 8 bases; unmatched junction bases: 9. From germline, CDR1 is MGHDK and CDR2 SYGVNS. Here the CDR3 DNA reads TGTGCCAGCAGTGCGCCCGGGACAGGTCGGGAAAAACTGTTTTTT. Translation: CASSAPGTGREKLFF.

Ten or more counts support this clone. The chain carries TRBV6-1 and TRBJ2-7, with 7 bases identical to TRBD1. The CDR3 is 16 residues long. The germline V gene has CDR1 MNHNS and CDR2 SASEGT. Trimming at V came to 3 bases and at J to 0 bases, leaving 8 bases not matched to a gene. DNA for the CDR3: TGTGCCAGCAGTGAGAGAGGGGGCGGCGGCTCCTACGAGCAGTACTTC. Its protein product is CASSERGGGGSYEQYF.